The present T cell receptor (beta chain) was sequenced within a study of T cells in Graves' hyperthyroidism and ophthalmopathy. In the study overall: At the time of initial diagnosis and before any treatment, peripheral blood was collected. The study's findings and limits: A model of 13 V-J features distinguished ophthalmopathy from stable hyperthyroidism. Most expanded thyroid clonotypes above 0.001 recurred in blood.

With respect to this clonotype: Its antigen is as yet unknown.

Amplification yielded TCR beta CDR3 regions, with RNA transcripts as the source. First-round RT-PCR of the TCR CDR3 relied on the HTBI primer set. TCRdb analysed the multiplex PCR reads with MiXCR anew, one entry per CDR3 protein. The sample lists about 600,000 distinct CDR3 sequences; about 14% were seen once. This CDR3 is 13 amino acids long. Germline lookup yields CDR1 SGDLS and CDR2 YYNGEE. With 0 bases removed from V and 13 bases from J, the gap between germline ends came to 13 bases. What was sequenced was blood. This clonotype was sampled from a woman between 18 and 29 years old with Graves' ophthalmopathy. The chain combines TRBV9 with TRBJ2-2; perhaps TRBD1 as D (5 bases). CDR3 in DNA: TGTGCCAGCAGCGTAGCTCCCAGGGAAGGGCTGTTTTTT. Translating it yields CASSVAPREGLFF.